This paragraph reports one TCR beta chain. This entry comes from a study of blood T cell repertoires in COVID-19. Overall study: The samples span acute and convalescent COVID-19 from the United States, Italy and Spain. T cells, B-cell-depleted T cells, or PBMCs provided the cDNA or gDNA that served as material.

Only in-frame clones appear in the TCRdb table, and some are missing; sequencing was by immunoSEQ multiplex PCR. In the table there are fewer than 500,000 clones, around 87% of which are singletons. Sample: PBMCs or T cells enriched from blood (not recorded which). The receptor was derived from a woman aged 30 to 39 with acute COVID-19.

The CDR3 is CASSPKLNTEAFF. In nucleotides, the CDR3 is TGTGCCAGCAGCCCTAAACTGAACACTGAAGCTTTCTTT. This chain joins TRBV7-3 and TRBJ1-1; no firm D call. V lost 5 bases to trimming and J lost 0 bases, with 7 bases between them. Germline V gives CDR1 SGHTA, CDR2 FQGTGA. The CDR3 covers 13 residues.